Below, 2 T cell receptor beta chains from the same sample are listed, as sequenced in a study of cytomegalovirus exposure and HLA in healthy donors. The PCR employed 60 Vbeta primers together with 13 Jbeta primers. The assay was immunoSEQ multiplex PCR, and TCRdb's table has in-frame clones only and misses some. The sample lists 83,000 or so clones; roughly 76% were seen once. The sample was PBMCs. The receptors come from a woman younger than 45 in good health and CMV-seronegative.

The chain employs TRBV30 and TRBJ1-2; no clear D gene. Per the germline V gene, CDR1 is GTSNPN and CDR2 is SVGIG (reference sequence). The CDR3 runs 15 residues. The V end was cut by 3 bases, the J end by 0 bases, with 14 bases between. DNA of the CDR3: TGTGCCTGGAGGAGGGTGGGGTTAGCTAACTATGGCTACACCTTC. This sequence encodes CAWRRVGLANYGYTF.

The count of this clone is one. The genes are TRBV27 and TRBJ2-7, with 13 positions matching TRBD2. V shed 4 bases and J 3 bases; nucleotides not matched to a gene: 3. Per germline, CDR1 MNHEY and CDR2 SMNVEV (reference sequence). This CDR3 has 15 amino acids. Here the CDR3 DNA reads TGTGCCAGCAGTTCTGGACTAGCGGGGGTCTACGAGCAGTACTTC. Its translation is CASSSGLAGVYEQYF.